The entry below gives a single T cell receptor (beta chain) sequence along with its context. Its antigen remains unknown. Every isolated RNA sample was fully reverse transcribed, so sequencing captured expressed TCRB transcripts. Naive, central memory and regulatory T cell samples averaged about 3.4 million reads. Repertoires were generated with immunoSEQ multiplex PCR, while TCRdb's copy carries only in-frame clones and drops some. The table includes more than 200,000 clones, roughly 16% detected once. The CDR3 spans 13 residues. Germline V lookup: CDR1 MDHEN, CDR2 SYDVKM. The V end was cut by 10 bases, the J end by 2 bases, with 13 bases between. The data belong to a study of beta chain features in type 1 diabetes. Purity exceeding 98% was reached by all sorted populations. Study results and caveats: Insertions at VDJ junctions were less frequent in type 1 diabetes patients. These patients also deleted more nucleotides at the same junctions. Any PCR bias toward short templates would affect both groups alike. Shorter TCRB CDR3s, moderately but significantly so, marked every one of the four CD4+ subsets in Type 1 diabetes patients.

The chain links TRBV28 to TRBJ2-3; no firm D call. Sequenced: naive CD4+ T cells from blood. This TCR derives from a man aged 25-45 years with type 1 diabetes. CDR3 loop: CATSQVDTDTQYF. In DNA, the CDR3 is TGTGCCACCTCCCAGGTGGACACAGATACGCAGTATTTT. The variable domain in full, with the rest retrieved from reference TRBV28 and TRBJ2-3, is DVKVTQSSRYLVKRTGEKVFLECVQDMDHENMFWYRQDPGLGLRLIYFSYDVKMKEKGDIPEGYSVSREKKERFSLILESASTNQTSMYLCATSQVDTDTQYFGPGTRLTVL.